These T cell receptor beta chains were read from a single sample in a study of blood T cell repertoires in COVID-19. The data were produced by immunoSEQ multiplex PCR, yet TCRdb's version contains in-frame clones alone and is incomplete. There are around 200,000 clones in the sample; around 83% occur only once, and over 7% lies in the top ten. What was sequenced was peripheral blood. Source of these receptors: a woman older than 75 in a cohort sampled during active or convalescent COVID-19. CDR3s include the opening cysteine and the closing phenylalanine or tryptophan. The D gene is left open where the match is weak. Clone size is stated in some rows and not others, as once, few, many or a class when expanded.

D	size	V	J	CDR3	DNA
.	.	TRBV24-1	TRBJ2-3	CATSDPGSTDTQYF	TGTGCCACCAGTGATCCCGGTAGCACAGATACGCAGTATTTT
TRBD1	few	TRBV7-9	TRBJ2-7	CASSFGDRASSRAPYEQYF	TGTGCCAGCAGCTTCGGGGACAGGGCCTCGAGTAGAGCTCCCTACGAGCAGTACTTC
.	.	TRBV6-5	TRBJ1-4	CASSYRRRGEKLFF	TGTGCCAGCAGTTACAGGAGGCGCGGTGAAAAACTGTTTTTT
.	.	TRBV28	TRBJ1-6	CASSLPRGTYTLHF	TGTGCCAGCAGTTTGCCAAGGGGGACCTACACCCTCCACTTT
.	.	TRBV7-8	TRBJ2-5	CASSRRGTQYF	TGTGCCAGCAGCCGTCGAGGGACCCAGTACTTC
TRBD1	.	TRBV7-6	TRBJ1-6	CASSVGTANSPLHF	TGTGCCAGCAGCGTCGGGACAGCCAATTCACCCCTCCACTTT
.	.	TRBV19	TRBJ1-5	CASTQGLLNQPQHF	TGTGCCAGTACACAGGGTCTTCTCAATCAGCCCCAGCATTTT
.	once	TRBV11-3	TRBJ2-2	CASSPQTGTSFAGELFF	TGTGCCAGCAGCCCCCAAACCGGGACATCTTTCGCCGGGGAGCTGTTTTTT
TRBD1	.	TRBV7-9	TRBJ2-2	CASSQGGLGAGELFF	TGTGCCAGCAGCCAAGGGGGCCTGGGCGCCGGGGAGCTGTTTTTT
.	.	TRBV3-1/TRBV3-2	TRBJ1-1	CASSHQAQNTEAFF	TGTGCCAGCAGCCATCAGGCGCAGAACACTGAAGCTTTCTTT
.	.	TRBV5-5	TRBJ2-7	CASSLVGYEQYF	TGTGCCAGCAGCTTGGTCGGTTACGAGCAGTACTTC
.	few	TRBV7-2	TRBJ2-7	CASSRGLYEQYF	TGTGCCAGCAGCCGGGGACTCTACGAGCAGTACTTC
.	.	TRBV7-2	TRBJ2-5	CASSFFRGETQYF	TGTGCCAGCAGCTTTTTCCGAGGAGAGACCCAGTACTTC
.	.	TRBV11-3	TRBJ2-2	CASSPKPTGELFF	TGTGCCAGCAGTCCTAAACCCACCGGGGAGCTGTTTTTT
.	.	TRBV11-2	TRBJ2-2	CASSLSLNTGELFF	TGTGCCAGCAGCTTATCTTTGAACACCGGGGAGCTGTTTTTT
TRBD1	.	TRBV19	TRBJ1-6	CASSIDDRASPLHF	TGTGCCAGTAGTATAGACGACAGGGCTTCACCCCTCCACTTT
.	.	TRBV10-1	TRBJ2-3	CASSELQGSDTQYF	TGCGCCAGCAGTGAGTTACAGGGCTCAGATACGCAGTATTTT
.	.	TRBV3-1/TRBV3-2	TRBJ2-1	CASSQVLSAEQFF	TGTGCCAGCAGCCAAGTACTCAGCGCCGAGCAGTTCTTC
.	.	TRBV19	TRBJ1-4	CASSMTLPIATNEKLFF	TGTGCCAGTAGTATGACACTCCCGATCGCAACTAATGAAAAACTGTTTTTT
TRBD2	.	TRBV5-4	TRBJ2-5	CASSLASRAGTLGETQYF	TGTGCCAGCAGCTTGGCCTCGAGAGCGGGAACACTAGGGGAGACCCAGTACTTC
TRBD1	.	TRBV4-1	TRBJ1-2	CASSHPGTGDYGYTF	TGCGCCAGCAGCCATCCCGGGACAGGGGACTATGGCTACACCTTC
TRBD1	.	TRBV11-2	TRBJ2-1	CASSSGQGSYNEQFF	TGTGCCAGCAGCTCGGGACAGGGATCCTACAATGAGCAGTTCTTC
.	.	TRBV6-5	TRBJ2-3	CASRTGSKSTDTQYF	TGTGCCAGCAGGACCGGGAGCAAGAGCACAGATACGCAGTATTTT
.	few	TRBV5-1	TRBJ1-3	CASSPSGAGPGNTIYF	TGCGCCAGCAGCCCTAGTGGGGCCGGACCTGGAAACACCATATATTTT
TRBD1	few	TRBV18	TRBJ1-1	CASSSDRGAEAFF	TGTGCCAGCTCATCGGACAGGGGGGCTGAAGCTTTCTTT
.	.	TRBV4-2	TRBJ2-1	CASSQDGGSSYNEQFF	TGTGCCAGCAGCCAAGATGGGGGCAGCTCCTACAATGAGCAGTTCTTC
TRBD1	.	TRBV6-5	TRBJ2-7	CASSPYGQDHYEQYF	TGTGCCAGCAGTCCCTACGGACAGGATCACTACGAGCAGTACTTC
.	.	TRBV6-5	TRBJ2-7	CASSYSQGPYEQYF	TGTGCCAGCAGTTACTCGCAGGGCCCATACGAGCAGTACTTC
.	.	TRBV18	TRBJ2-5	CASSPPGVEGETQYF	TGTGCCAGCTCACCACCGGGAGTAGAAGGAGAGACCCAGTACTTC
.	.	TRBV30	TRBJ2-7	CAWHRTRSYEQYF	TGTGCCTGGCACAGGACACGCTCCTACGAGCAGTACTTC
.	.	TRBV11-3	TRBJ2-3	CASSPTPLGDTQYF	TGTGCCAGCAGCCCAACCCCCCTCGGGGATACGCAGTATTTT
TRBD1	.	TRBV2	TRBJ1-2	CASGGGAGGYGYTF	TGTGCCAGCGGTGGAGGGGCAGGGGGCTATGGCTACACCTTC
.	.	TRBV6-2/TRBV6-3	TRBJ1-6	CASSYNPGEITYNSPLHF	TGTGCCAGCAGTTACAATCCAGGGGAGATAACCTATAATTCACCCCTCCACTTT
TRBD1	.	TRBV7-2	TRBJ1-2	CASSRDRGNYGYTF	TGTGCCAGCAGCCGGGACAGGGGAAACTATGGCTACACCTTC
.	.	TRBV7-2	TRBJ1-5	CASSSGGYSNQPQHF	TGTGCCAGCAGCTCTGGGGGGTATAGCAATCAGCCCCAGCATTTT
.	.	TRBV7-9	TRBJ2-2	CASSPAQGIVTGELFF	TGTGCCAGCAGCCCGGCGCAGGGGATTGTCACCGGGGAGCTGTTTTTT
TRBD1	.	TRBV28	TRBJ1-2	CASSLQGASGYTF	TGTGCCAGCAGTTTACAGGGGGCTAGCGGCTACACCTTC
.	few	TRBV3-1/TRBV3-2	TRBJ1-5	CASSQGPANQPQHF	TGTGCCAGCAGCCAAGGGCCCGCCAATCAGCCCCAGCATTTT
.	.	TRBV28	TRBJ1-2	CASSLGGYGYTF	TGTGCCAGCAGTTTGGGAGGATATGGCTACACCTTC
TRBD2	.	TRBV3-1/TRBV3-2	TRBJ2-1	CASSPPGLAGNEQFF	TGTGCCAGCAGCCCTCCGGGACTAGCGGGAAATGAGCAGTTCTTC
.	.	TRBV11-3	TRBJ2-7	CASSLRGIEVYEQYF	TGTGCCAGCAGCTTAAGGGGAATAGAGGTATACGAGCAGTACTTC
.	.	TRBV19	TRBJ2-5	CASTRQGTSQETQYF	TGTGCCAGTACCCGGCAGGGGACCTCCCAAGAGACCCAGTACTTC
TRBD2	.	TRBV20-1	TRBJ2-4	CSASDTSGKNIQYF	TGCAGTGCTAGTGACACTAGCGGCAAAAACATTCAGTACTTC
TRBD2	.	TRBV5-1	TRBJ2-2	CASSSYRLGLADRLGELFF	TGCGCCAGCAGCTCTTACCGCCTGGGACTAGCGGACCGGCTCGGGGAGCTGTTTTTT
.	once	TRBV6-1	TRBJ2-7	CASSDDPARRYEQYF	TGTGCCAGCAGTGACGACCCGGCTCGCAGGTACGAGCAGTACTTC
TRBD2	.	TRBV10-3	TRBJ2-5	CAISESNFAGGPKTQYF	TGTGCCATCAGTGAGTCGAACTTTGCGGGAGGGCCGAAGACCCAGTACTTC
TRBD2	once	TRBV7-2	TRBJ2-3	CASRRVAGNRGDTQYF	TGTGCCAGCAGGAGAGTAGCGGGCAACAGAGGGGATACGCAGTATTTT
.	.	TRBV9	TRBJ2-5	CASARRVVNVETQYF	TGTGCCAGCGCCCGGAGGGTAGTGAACGTGGAGACCCAGTACTTC